This entry describes one T cell receptor beta chain. The CDR3 has 17 residues. This specimen belongs to a study of blood T cell repertoires in COVID-19. Using immunoSEQ multiplex PCR, the repertoire was profiled, and TCRdb retains in-frame clones only, with some absent. This sample has about 180,000 clones, with roughly 85% found just once. The chain couples TRBV12-2 to TRBJ1-5. TRBV12-2 is noted as a pseudogene. This sequence was found in a human donor with active or convalescent COVID-19. The donor label of this sample is uncertain. Sequencing was carried out using peripheral blood. CDR3 region: CASRLGRVADSNQPQHF. For the CDR3, the DNA is TGTGCAAGTCGCTTAGGCAGGGTAGCGGATAGCAATCAGCCCCAGCATTTT.